A single sample is the source of the 3 T cell receptor beta chains below, sequenced in a study of blood T cell repertoires in COVID-19. Generated by immunoSEQ multiplex PCR, the TCRdb table keeps only in-frame clones and is missing some. This repertoire shows roughly 260,000 clones, about nine tenths found once; its top ten account for 4%. The sequencing sample was made of peripheral blood. Receptors were obtained from a man aged 55-75 years who had recovered from COVID-19.

CDR3 sequence reads: CASRRGYRGQKTNEKLFF. CDR3 nucleotides: TGTGCCAGCAGAAGGGGATACAGGGGGCAGAAGACTAATGAAAAACTGTTTTTT. The chain couples TRBV28 to TRBJ1-4; 9 bases line up with TRBD1. Germline-derived CDR1 and CDR2 are MDHEN and SYDVKM. The CDR3 consists of 18 residues. V trimming: 6 bases; J trimming: 2 bases; junction bases outside the gene matches: 13.

This rearrangement joins TRBV5-1 to TRBJ2-7; D possibly corresponds to TRBD2 (5 bases). Trimming cost V 4 bases and J 4 bases, with 18 bases left between them. Looked up from germline, CDR1 is SGHRS and CDR2 is YFSETQ. There are 15 residues in the CDR3. CDR3 sequence (DNA): TGCGCCAGCAGCGAGGACTTTCTGGCGACTTACGAGCAGTACTTC. This encodes CASSEDFLATYEQYF.

The CDR3 coding sequence is TGTGCCAGCACCGAGAGGCGGGGGGGCGCAGATACGCAGTATTTT. Translation: CASTERRGGADTQYF. The chain recombines TRBV6-5 with TRBJ2-3; 9 bases map to TRBD2. In germline, CDR1 is MNHEY, CDR2 SVGAGI. This CDR3 contains 15 residues. V lost 7 bases, J lost 4 bases, and 9 bases stayed unmatched.